This TCR beta chain was sequenced in a study of cytomegalovirus exposure and HLA in healthy donors. Whole-study findings and limits: A later analysis by the authors found several of the most significant clusters apparently linked to common viral pathogens. Both high specificity and high sensitivity reportedly marked the classifier's diagnosis of cytomegalovirus status.

CDR3 length: 16 amino acids. V lost 6 bases and J lost 2; bases outside the gene matches: 4. Looked up from germline, CDR1 is SGHTA and CDR2 is FQGNSA. A multiplex PCR was run with 60 Vbeta primers and 13 Jbeta primers. TCRdb's table, derived via immunoSEQ multiplex PCR, lists solely in-frame clones and lacks some. The sample yields around 150,000 clones, about four fifths seen once. This clone was observed once. The antigen is unknown. Sequencing was performed on PBMCs. The gene calls are TRBV7-2 and TRBJ2-1; the match to TRBD2 covers 13 bases. This TCR was sampled from a man between 40 and 49 years old in good health and CMV-seropositive. Here the CDR3 reads CASRRTSGGTYNEQFF. The DNA of the CDR3 is TGTGCCAGCAGAAGGACTAGCGGGGGTACCTACAATGAGCAGTTCTTC.